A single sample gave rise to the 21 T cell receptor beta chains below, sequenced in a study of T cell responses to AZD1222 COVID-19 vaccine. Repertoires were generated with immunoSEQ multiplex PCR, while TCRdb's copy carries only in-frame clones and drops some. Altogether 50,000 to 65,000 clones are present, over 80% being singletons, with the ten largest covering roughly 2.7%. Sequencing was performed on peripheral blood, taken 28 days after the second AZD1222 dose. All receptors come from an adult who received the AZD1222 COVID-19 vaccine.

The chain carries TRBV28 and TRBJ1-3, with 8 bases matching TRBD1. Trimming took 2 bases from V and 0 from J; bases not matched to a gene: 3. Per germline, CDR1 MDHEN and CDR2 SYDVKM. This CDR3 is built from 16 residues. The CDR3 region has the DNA TGTGCCAGCAGTTTACAGGGGGCATACTCTGGAAACACCATATATTTT. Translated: CASSLQGAYSGNTIYF.

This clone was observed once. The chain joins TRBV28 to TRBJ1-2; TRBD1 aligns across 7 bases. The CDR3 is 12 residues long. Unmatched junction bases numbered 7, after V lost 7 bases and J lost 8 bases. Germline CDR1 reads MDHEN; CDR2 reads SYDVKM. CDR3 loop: CASNEGAKGYTF. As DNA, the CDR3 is TGTGCCAGCAACGAGGGGGCGAAAGGCTACACCTTC.

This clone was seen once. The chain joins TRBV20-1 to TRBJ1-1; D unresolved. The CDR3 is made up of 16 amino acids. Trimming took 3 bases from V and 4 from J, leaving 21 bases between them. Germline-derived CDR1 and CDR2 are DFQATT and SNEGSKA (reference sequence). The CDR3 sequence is CSASDPFRGGSTEAFF. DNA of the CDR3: TGCAGTGCTAGTGACCCGTTTCGGGGAGGGAGCACTGAAGCTTTCTTT.

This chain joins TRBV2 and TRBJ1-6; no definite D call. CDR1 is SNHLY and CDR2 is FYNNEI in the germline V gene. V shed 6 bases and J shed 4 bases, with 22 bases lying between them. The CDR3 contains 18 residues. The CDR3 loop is CASSSGARRKEYNSPLHF. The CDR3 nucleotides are TGTGCCAGCAGCTCAGGTGCCAGAAGAAAGGAGTATAATTCACCCCTCCACTTT.

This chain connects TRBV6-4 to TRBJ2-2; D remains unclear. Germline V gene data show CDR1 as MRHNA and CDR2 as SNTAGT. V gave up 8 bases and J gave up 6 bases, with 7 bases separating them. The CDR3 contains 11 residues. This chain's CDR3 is CASRVPGELFF. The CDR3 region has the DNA TGTGCCAGCCGGGTCCCCGGGGAGCTGTTTTTT.

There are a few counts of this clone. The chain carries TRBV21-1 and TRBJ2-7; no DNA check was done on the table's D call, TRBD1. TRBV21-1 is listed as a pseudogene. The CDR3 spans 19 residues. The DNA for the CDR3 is TGTGCCAGCAGCAATGTTTACTCCGGGACAGGGTCGCCTATAAACGAGCAGTACTTC. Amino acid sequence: CASSNVYSGTGSPINEQYF.

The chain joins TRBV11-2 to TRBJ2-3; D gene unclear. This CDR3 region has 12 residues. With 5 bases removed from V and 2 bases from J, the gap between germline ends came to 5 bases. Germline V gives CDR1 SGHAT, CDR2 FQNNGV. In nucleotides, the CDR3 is TGTGCCAGCAGCCCAACCACAGATACGCAGTATTTT. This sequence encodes CASSPTTDTQYF.

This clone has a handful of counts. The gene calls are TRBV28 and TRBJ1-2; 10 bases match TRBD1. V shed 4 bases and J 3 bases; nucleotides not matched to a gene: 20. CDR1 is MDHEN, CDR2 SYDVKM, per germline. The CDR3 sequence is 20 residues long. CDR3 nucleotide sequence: TGTGCCAGCAGTTCACGATTGACCGGGACAGGGGAGGGGAGGGACTATGGCTACACCTTC. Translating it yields CASSSRLTGTGEGRDYGYTF.

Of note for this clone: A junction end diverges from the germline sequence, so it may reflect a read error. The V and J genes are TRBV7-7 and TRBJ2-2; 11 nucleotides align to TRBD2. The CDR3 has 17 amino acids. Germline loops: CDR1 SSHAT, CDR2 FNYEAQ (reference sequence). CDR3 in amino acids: CASSPGTSGAPTRELFF. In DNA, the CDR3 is TGTGCTAGCAGCCCAGGGACTAGCGGTGCCCCCACCCGGGAGCTGTTTTTT.

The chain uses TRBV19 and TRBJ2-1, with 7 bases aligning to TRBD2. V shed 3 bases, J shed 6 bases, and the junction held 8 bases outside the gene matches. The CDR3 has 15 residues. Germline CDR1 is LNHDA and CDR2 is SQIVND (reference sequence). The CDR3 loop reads CASSIGGTLGNEQFF. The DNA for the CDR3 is TGTGCCAGTAGTATCGGGGGGACCCTGGGCAATGAGCAGTTCTTC.

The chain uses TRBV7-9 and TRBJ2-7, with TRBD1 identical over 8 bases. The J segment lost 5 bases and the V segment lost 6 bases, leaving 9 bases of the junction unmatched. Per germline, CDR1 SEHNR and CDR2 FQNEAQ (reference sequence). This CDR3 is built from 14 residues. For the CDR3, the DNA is TGTGCCAGCAGTCCCGGACAGGGAGTCGACGAGCAGTACTTC. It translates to CASSPGQGVDEQYF.

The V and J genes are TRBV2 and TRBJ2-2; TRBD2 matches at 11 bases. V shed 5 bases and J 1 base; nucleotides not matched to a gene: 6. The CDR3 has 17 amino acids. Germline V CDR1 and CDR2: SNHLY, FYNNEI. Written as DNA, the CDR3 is TGTGCCAGCAGTCCGCGACTAGCGGGAAAGAACACCGGGGAGCTGTTTTTT. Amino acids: CASSPRLAGKNTGELFF.

The CDR3 loop reads CASSTRDRLRETQYF. The CDR3, as DNA: TGTGCCAGCAGTACTAGGGACAGGCTGAGGGAGACCCAGTACTTC. V and J are TRBV6-5 and TRBJ2-5; 8 bases are shared with TRBD1. The ends lost 5 bases at V and 5 bases at J; junction bases unmatched: 10. The CDR3 extends over 15 amino acids. The germline V gene has CDR1 MNHEY and CDR2 SVGAGI.

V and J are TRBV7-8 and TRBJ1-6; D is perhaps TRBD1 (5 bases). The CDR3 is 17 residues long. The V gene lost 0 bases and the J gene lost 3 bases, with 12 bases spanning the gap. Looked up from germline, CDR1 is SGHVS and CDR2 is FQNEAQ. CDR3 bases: TGTGCCAGCAGCTTAGCGAGCAGGGCTAACTATAATTCACCCCTCCACTTT. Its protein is CASSLASRANYNSPLHF.

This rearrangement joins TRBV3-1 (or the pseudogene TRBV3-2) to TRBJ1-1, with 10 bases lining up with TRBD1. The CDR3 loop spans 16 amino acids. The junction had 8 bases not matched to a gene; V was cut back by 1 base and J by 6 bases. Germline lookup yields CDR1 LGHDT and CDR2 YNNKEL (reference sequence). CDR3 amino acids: CASSQAFMDRGAEAFF. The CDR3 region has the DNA TGTGCCAGCAGCCAAGCTTTTATGGACAGGGGGGCTGAAGCTTTCTTT.

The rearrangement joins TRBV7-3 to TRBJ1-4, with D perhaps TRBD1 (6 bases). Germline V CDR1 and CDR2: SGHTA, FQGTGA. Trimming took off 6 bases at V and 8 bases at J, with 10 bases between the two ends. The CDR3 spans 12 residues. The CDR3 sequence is CASRGTGEKLFF. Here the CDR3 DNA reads TGTGCCAGCAGGGGAACAGGGGAAAAACTGTTTTTT.

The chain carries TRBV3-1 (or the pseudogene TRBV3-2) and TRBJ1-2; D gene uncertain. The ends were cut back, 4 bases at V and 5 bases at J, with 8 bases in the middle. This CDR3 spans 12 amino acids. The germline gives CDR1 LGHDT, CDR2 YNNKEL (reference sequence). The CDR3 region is CASSLYGYGYTF. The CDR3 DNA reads TGTGCCAGCAGCCTTTATGGGTATGGCTACACCTTC.

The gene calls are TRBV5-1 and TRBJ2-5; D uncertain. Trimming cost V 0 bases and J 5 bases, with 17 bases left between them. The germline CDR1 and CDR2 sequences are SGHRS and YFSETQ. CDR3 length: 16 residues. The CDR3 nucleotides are TGCGCCAGCAGCTTGGGCCCAGCCGTCGGTGAGGAGACCCAGTACTTC. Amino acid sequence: CASSLGPAVGEETQYF.

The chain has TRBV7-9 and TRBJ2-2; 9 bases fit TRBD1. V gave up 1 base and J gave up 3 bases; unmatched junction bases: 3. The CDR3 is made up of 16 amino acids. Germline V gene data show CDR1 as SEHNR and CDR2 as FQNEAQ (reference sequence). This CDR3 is CASSLERTGDTGELFF. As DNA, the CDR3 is TGTGCCAGCAGCTTAGAACGGACAGGGGACACCGGGGAGCTGTTTTTT.

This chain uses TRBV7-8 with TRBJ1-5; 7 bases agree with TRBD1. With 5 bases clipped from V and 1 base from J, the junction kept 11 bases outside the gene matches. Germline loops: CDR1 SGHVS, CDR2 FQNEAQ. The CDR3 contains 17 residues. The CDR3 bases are TGTGCCAGCAGCCCCCGGGACAGCCTTCGGAGCAATCAGCCCCAGCATTTT. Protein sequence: CASSPRDSLRSNQPQHF. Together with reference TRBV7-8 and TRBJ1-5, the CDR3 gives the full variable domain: GAGVSQSPRYKVAKRGQDVALRCDPISGHVSLFWYQQALGQGPEFLTYFQNEAQLDKSGLPSDRFFAERPEGSVSTLKIQRTQQEDSAVYLCASSPRDSLRSNQPQHFGDGTRLSIL.

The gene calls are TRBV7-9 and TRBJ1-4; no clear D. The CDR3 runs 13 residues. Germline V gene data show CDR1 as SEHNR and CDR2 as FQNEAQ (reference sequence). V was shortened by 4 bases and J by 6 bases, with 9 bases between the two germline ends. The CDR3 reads CASSSGWDEKLFF. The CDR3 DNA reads TGTGCCAGCAGCTCCGGGTGGGATGAAAAACTGTTTTTT.